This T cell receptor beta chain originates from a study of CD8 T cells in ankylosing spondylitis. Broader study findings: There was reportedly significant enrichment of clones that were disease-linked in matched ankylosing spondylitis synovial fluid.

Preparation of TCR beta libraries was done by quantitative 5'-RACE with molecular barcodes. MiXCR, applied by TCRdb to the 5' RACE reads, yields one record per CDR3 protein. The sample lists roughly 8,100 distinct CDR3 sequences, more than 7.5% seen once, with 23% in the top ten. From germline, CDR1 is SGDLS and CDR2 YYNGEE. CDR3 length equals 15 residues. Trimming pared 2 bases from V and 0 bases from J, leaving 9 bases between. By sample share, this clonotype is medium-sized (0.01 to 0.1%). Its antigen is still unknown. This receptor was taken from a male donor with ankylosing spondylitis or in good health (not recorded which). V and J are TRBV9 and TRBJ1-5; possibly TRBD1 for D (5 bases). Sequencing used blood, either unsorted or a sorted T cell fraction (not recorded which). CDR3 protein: CASSVGGDSNQPQHF. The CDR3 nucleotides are TGTGCCAGCAGCGTTGGGGGGGATAGCAATCAGCCCCAGCATTTT.